The source of this T cell receptor (beta chain) is a study of shared clonotypes between healthy human individuals. Notes on the study in general: In general, naive subsets displayed greater estimated richness than memory subsets did. The sharing of roughly 5% of naive CD4 clonotypes was seen across a handful of donors.

Naive CD45RA+ and memory CD45RA-negative subsets were split from CD4+ cells. In regard to this clone: No antigen is known for it.

Germline CDR1 and CDR2: DFQATT and SNEGSKA (reference sequence). This CDR3 contains 11 residues. V was pared by 0 bases and J by 11 bases, with 3 bases of the junction left unmatched. Generated by immunoSEQ multiplex PCR, the TCRdb table keeps only in-frame clones and is missing some. The sample includes over a million clones, approximately 97% seen only once; the top ten take approximately 1.2%. The material sequenced was naive CD4+ T cells sorted from blood. Sample subset: CD45RA+ positively selected. The clonotype comes from a man aged 30 to 39 in good health. This sequence joins TRBV20-1 and TRBJ1-1; 7 positions match TRBD1. The CDR3 region has the DNA TGCAGTGCTAGAGATACAGGGGTTGCTTTCTTT. Translated: CSARDTGVAFF.